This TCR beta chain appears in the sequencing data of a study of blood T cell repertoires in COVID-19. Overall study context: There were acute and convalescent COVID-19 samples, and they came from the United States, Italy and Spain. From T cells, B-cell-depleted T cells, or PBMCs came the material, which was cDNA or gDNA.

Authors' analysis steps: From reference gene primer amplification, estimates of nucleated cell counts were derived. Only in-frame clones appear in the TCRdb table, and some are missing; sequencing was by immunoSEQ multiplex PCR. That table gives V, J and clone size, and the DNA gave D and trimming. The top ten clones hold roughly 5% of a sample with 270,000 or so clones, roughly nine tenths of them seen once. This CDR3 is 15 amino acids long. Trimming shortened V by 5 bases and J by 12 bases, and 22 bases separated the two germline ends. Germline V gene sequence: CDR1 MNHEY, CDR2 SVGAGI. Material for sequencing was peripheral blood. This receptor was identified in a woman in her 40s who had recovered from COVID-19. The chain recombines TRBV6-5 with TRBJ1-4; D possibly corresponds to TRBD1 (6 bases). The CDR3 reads CASSLEPGTFVELFF. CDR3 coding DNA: TGTGCCAGCAGTCTAGAACCCGGGACATTTGTGGAACTGTTTTTT.